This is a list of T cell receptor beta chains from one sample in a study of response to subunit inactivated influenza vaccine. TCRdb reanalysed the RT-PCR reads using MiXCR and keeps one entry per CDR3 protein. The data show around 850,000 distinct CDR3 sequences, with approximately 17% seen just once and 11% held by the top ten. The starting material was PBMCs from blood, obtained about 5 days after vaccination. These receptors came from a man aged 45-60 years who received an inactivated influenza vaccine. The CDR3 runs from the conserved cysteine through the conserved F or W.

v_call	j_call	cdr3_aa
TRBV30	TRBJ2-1	CAWSLDRGLNEQFF
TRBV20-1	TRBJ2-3	CSAGGDGSGRKLSTDTQYF
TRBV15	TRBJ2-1	CATSSKGQAYNEQFF
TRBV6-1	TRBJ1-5	CASSAAGPSNQPQHF
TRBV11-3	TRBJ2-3	CASSLGGTASTDTQYF
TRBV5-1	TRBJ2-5	CASSLSRGIGETQYF
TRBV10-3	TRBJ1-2	CAISEALRVARARYGYTF
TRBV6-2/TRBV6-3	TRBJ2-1	CASSYFSEGEKFF
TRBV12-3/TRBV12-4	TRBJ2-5	CASSPTGRGSKETQYF
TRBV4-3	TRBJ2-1	CASSPYVTGGNEQFF
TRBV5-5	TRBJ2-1	CASSSGLAEQGF
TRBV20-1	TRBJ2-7	CSVRKREVSYEQYF
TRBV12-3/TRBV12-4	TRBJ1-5	CASILGGGHQPQHF
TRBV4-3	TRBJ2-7	CASSPKTGSYEQYF
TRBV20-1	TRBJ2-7	CSAMGSSYEQYF
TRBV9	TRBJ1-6	CASSSSDSPLHF
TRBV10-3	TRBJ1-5	CAISEFSQRQHF
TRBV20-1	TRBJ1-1	CSARNRGMDTEAFF
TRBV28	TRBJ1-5	CATLGWDSNQPQHF
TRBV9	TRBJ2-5	CASSPPGTQETQYF
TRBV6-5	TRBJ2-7	CASSPTNSYEQYF
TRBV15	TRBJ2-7	CATSREGWSGTSGNYEQYF
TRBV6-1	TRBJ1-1	CASFGQGERNTEAFF
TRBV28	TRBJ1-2	CASSFGEYGYTF
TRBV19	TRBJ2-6	CASRGPSSGANVLTF
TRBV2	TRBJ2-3	CASSERVAPQYF
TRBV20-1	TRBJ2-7	CSAKRASGRSQGSYEQYF
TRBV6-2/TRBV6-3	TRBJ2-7	CASSISTALAVSYEQYF
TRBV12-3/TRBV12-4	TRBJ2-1	CASRTGTGGNEQFF
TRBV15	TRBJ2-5	CATSGQLQETQYF
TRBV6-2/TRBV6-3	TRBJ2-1	CASSYTTGSSYNEQFF
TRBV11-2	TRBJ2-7	CASSRGTESYEQYF
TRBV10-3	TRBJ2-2	CAATERVETGELFF